Included here is one T cell receptor beta chain sequence, with context. It lacks a known antigen. Per-base qualities were not stored, and no clone one base away is much larger. The CDR3 regions of human TCRbeta chains were subjected to immunosequencing. Processing in the source paper ran as follows. TCRs in the repertoires were matched against a reference library of SARS-CoV-2-specific TCRs that had been generated with the MIRA antigen-specificity platform. Breadth meant the fraction of unique TCRs that were SARS-CoV-2-associated, whereas depth meant the fraction of total T cells that were SARS-CoV-2-associated. Using the MIRA data, every spike-specific TCR was mapped to the spike region that the TCR reacted to and assigned to either a CD4 or a CD8 class. Log10-transformed breadth and depth values were compared by one-way ANOVA with Sidak's multiple comparisons tests. Drawn from immuneACCESS, this table holds only the in-frame rearrangements with V and J called that TCRdb kept. Clones are partly lost; checked studies trace under half to an unresolved V gene and leave the rest unexplained. V and J calls and clone size come straight from that table; D and trimming were deduced from the DNA. In this sample the table shows 120,000 to 150,000 clones, roughly 87% of which occur a single time. The top ten constitute roughly 1.5% of the sample.

The time point label of this sample denotes: about 28 days (+/-7) after the second vaccine dose. AZD1222 recipients whose second dose came at about 4 weeks and those whose second dose came at about 12 weeks were combined into one group, since spike-specific TCR depth and breadth did not differ between the two schedules. Samples from vaccinated people were obtained from the UK trials COV001 and COV002, which included a single-blind randomized controlled phase 2/3 trial of AZD1222 (ChAdOx1 nCoV-19) in healthy adults. Trial participant PBMC samples were collected at day 0 and day 28 after the second dose for TCRbeta chain sequencing. These data originate in a study of T cell responses to AZD1222 COVID-19 vaccine (dated by TCRdb to about 2021). Notes on the research overall: A total of 230 to 250 trial participants underwent TCR sequencing, of whom about 200 had received two doses of AZD1222 and 26 had received two doses of the MenACWY control vaccine. Trial participants were enrolled by age into subgroups of 18-55, 56-69 and 70-plus years, and around 140, 26 and 57 TCR-sequenced participants, respectively, were included in these subgroups.

Broader findings and caveats from the paper: Because no samples from the day 14 peak response were available, repertoires could be characterized only after the peak T cell response. After two AZD1222 doses, both the breadth and the depth of spike-specific TCRs were significantly higher than at day 0 and than in MenACWY recipients. In the small 56-69-year group, the increase in depth fell short of significance, most likely because of low power. Participants were mostly white British, with more females than males. The authors suggested clonal diversity may have been underestimated. Epitopes outside the regions mutated in the B.1.351 and B.1.1.7 variants were reportedly recognized by nearly half of the unique spike-specific TCRs. The whole spike protein was spanned by vaccine-associated CD4 TCRs, and dominant responses were seen in regions 160-218 and 743-854. Conclusions about previously exposed vaccinees were limited because only six AZD1222 recipients were SARS-CoV-2 seropositive at baseline.

Including the terminal cysteine and phenylalanine, the CDR3 comprises 16 residues. CDR3 DNA is the only sequence kept; it has 48 bases, read in frame from the first base. CDR1 SGHTA and CDR2 FQGNSA were looked up in the germline V gene. V loses 2 bases, J loses 6 bases, and the germline ends lie 19 bases apart. The rearrangement combines TRBV7-2 with TRBJ2-5; the D gene could be TRBD1 or TRBD2, each one agreeing over 5 bases. The sequencing here drew on peripheral blood, taken 28 days after the second AZD1222 dose. The origin of this receptor is an adult who received the AZD1222 COVID-19 vaccine. The bases are TGTGCCAGCAGCTTACGGGGAAAGCGCCCAGGGCAGACCCAGTACTTC. It encodes CASSLRGKRPGQTQYF. Reference TRBV7-2 and TRBJ2-5 genes cover what lies past the CDR3, so the full variable domain is GAGVSQSPSNKVTEKGKDVELRCDPISGHTALYWYRQSLGQGLEFLIYFQGNSAPDKSGLPSDRFSAERTGGSVSTLTIQRTQQEDSAVYLCASSLRGKRPGQTQYFGPGTRLLVL.